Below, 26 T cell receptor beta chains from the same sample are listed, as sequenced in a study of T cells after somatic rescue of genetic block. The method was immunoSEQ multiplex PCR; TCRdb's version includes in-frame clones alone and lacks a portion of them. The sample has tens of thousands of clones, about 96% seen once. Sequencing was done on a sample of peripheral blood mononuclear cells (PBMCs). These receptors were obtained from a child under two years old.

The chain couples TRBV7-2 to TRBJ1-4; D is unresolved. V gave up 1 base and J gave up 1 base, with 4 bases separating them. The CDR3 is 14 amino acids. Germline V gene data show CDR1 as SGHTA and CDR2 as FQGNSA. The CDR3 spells CASSLDRTNEKLFF. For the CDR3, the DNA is TGTGCCAGCAGCTTAGACAGAACTAATGAAAAACTGTTTTTT.

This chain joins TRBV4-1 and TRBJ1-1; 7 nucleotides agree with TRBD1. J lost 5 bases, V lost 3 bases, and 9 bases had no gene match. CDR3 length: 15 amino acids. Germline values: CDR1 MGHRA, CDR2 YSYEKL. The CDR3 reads CASSHGKDRATEAFF. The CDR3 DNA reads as TGCGCCAGCAGCCACGGTAAAGACAGGGCTACTGAAGCTTTCTTT.

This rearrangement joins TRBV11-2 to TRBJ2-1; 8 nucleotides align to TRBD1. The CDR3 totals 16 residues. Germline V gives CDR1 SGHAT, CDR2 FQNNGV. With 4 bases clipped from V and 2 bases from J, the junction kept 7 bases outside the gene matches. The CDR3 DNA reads TGTGCCAGCAGCTCAGGACAGGGTCCCCCCTACAATGAGCAGTTCTTC. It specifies CASSSGQGPPYNEQFF.

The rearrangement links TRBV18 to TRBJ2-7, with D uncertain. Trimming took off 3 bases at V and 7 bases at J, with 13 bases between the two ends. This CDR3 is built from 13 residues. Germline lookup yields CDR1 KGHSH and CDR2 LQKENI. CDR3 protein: CASSPARLGEQYF. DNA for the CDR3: TGTGCCAGCTCACCGGCAAGGTTGGGGGAGCAGTACTTC.

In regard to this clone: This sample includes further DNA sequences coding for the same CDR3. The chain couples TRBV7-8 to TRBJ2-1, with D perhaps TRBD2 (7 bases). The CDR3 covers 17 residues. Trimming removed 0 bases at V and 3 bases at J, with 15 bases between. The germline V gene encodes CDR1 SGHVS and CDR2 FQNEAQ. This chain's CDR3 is CASSLARGRAVYNEQFF. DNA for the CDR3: TGTGCCAGCAGCTTAGCGAGGGGGAGGGCCGTCTACAATGAGCAGTTCTTC.

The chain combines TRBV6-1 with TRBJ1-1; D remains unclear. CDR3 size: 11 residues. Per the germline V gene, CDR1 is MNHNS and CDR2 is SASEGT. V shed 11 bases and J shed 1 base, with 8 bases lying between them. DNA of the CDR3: TGTGCCCTCAGGACGAACACTGAAGCTTTCTTT. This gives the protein CALRTNTEAFF.

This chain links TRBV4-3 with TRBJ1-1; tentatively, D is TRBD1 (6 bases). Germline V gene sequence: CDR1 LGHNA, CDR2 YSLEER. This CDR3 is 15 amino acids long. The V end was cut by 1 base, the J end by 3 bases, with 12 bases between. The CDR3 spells CASSQVIQGYTEAFF. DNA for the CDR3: TGCGCCAGCAGCCAAGTGATACAGGGTTACACTGAAGCTTTCTTT.

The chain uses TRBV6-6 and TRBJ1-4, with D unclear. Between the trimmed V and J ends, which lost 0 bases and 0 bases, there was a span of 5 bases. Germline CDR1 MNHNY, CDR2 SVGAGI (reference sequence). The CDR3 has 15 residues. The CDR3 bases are TGTGCCAGCAGTTACTCGGTTCCAACTAATGAAAAACTGTTTTTT. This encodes CASSYSVPTNEKLFF.

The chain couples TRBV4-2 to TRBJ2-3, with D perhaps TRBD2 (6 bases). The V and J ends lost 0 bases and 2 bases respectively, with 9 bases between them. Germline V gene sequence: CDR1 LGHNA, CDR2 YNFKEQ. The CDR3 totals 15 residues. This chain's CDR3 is CASSQEGTHTDTQYF. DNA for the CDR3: TGTGCCAGCAGCCAAGAGGGGACTCACACAGATACGCAGTATTTT.

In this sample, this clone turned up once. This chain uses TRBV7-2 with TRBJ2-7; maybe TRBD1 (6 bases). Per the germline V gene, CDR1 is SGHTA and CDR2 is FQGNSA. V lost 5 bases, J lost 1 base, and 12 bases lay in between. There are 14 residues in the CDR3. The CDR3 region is CASSRGQKSYEQYF. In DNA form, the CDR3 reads TGTGCCAGCAGCCGCGGACAGAAATCCTACGAGCAGTACTTC.

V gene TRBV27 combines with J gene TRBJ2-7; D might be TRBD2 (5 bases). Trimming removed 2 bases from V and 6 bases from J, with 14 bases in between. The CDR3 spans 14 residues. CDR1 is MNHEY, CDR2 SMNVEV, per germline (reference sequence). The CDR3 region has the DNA TGTGCCAGCAGTTTAGCGGGTGCGGGTCGCGAGCAGTACTTC. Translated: CASSLAGAGREQYF.

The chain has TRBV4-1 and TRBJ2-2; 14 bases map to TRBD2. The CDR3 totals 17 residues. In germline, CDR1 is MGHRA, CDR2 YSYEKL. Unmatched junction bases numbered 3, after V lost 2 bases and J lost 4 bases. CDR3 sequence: CASSQKGTSGSTGELFF. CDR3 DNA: TGCGCCAGCAGCCAAAAAGGGACTAGCGGGAGCACCGGGGAGCTGTTTTTT.

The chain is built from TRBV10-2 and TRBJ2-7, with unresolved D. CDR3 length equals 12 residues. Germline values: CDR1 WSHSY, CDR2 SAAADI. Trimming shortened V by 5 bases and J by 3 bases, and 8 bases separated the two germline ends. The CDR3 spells CASSTDHYEQYF. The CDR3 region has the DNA TGCGCCAGCAGTACGGACCACTACGAGCAGTACTTC.

The CDR3 here is CASLPVGEFYYEQYF. The CDR3 nucleotides read TGTGCCAGCCTACCCGTGGGGGAGTTCTACTACGAGCAGTACTTC. The chain uses TRBV2 and TRBJ2-7; D may match TRBD1 or TRBD2 (5 bases each). Germline V gene lookup returns CDR1 SNHLY and CDR2 FYNNEI. This CDR3 is built from 15 residues. V lost 8 bases to trimming and J lost 3 bases, with 20 bases between them.

The CDR3 nucleotides read TGTGCCAGTAGTATAGTATCGGGAGGGCCAGGCAATGAGCAGTTCTTC. It is translated as CASSIVSGGPGNEQFF. The gene calls are TRBV19 and TRBJ2-1, with TRBD2 matching over 8 bases. The ends lost 1 base at V and 6 bases at J; junction bases unmatched: 8. Germline CDR1 is LNHDA and CDR2 is SQIVND (reference sequence). This CDR3 has 16 amino acids.

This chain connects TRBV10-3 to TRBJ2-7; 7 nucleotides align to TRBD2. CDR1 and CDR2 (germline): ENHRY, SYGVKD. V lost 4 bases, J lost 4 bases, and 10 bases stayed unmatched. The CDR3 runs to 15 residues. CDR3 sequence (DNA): TGTGCCATCAGTGCAACCCGGGGAGGGGTGTACGAGCAGTACTTC. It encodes CAISATRGGVYEQYF.

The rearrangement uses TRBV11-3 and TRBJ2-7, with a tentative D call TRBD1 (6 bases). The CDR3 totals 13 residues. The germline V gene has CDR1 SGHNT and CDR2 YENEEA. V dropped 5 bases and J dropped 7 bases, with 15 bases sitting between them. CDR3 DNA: TGTGCCAGCAGCCAGGACAGTGGAACGGAGCAGTACTTC. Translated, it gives CASSQDSGTEQYF.

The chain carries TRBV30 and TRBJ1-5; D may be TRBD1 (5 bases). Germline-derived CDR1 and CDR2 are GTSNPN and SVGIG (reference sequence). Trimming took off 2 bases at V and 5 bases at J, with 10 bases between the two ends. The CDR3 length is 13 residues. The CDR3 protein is CAWSIRGDQPQHF. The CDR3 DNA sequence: TGTGCCTGGAGTATCAGAGGGGATCAGCCCCAGCATTTT.

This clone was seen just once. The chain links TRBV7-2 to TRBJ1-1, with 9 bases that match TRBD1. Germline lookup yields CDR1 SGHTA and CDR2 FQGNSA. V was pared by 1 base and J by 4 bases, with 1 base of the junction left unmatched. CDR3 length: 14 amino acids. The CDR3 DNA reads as TGTGCCAGCAGCTTAGTGGGACAGGGCACTGAAGCTTTCTTT. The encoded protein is CASSLVGQGTEAFF.

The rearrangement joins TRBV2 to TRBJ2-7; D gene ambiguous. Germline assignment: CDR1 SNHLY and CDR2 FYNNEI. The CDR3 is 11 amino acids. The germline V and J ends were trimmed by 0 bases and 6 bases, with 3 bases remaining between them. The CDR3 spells CASSEAGEQYF. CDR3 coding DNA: TGTGCCAGCAGTGAAGCGGGCGAGCAGTACTTC.

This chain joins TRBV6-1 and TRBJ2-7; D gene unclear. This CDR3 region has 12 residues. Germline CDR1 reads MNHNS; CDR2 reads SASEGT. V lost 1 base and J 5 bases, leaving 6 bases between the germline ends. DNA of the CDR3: TGTGCCAGCAGTGAAGAATGTAACGAGCAGTACTTC. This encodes CASSEECNEQYF.

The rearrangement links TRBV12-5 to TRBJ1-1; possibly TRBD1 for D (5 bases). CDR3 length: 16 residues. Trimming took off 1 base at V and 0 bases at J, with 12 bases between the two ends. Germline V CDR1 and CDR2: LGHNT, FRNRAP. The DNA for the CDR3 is TGTGCTAGTGGTTTGGGGGCAGGGCGCTTGAACACTGAAGCTTTCTTT. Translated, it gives CASGLGAGRLNTEAFF.

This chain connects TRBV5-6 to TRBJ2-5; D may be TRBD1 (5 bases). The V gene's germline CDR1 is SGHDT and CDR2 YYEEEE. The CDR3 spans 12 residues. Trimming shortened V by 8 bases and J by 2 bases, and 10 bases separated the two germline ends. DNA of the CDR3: TGTGCCAGTTTCAGGGCGCAAGAGACCCAGTACTTC. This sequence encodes CASFRAQETQYF.

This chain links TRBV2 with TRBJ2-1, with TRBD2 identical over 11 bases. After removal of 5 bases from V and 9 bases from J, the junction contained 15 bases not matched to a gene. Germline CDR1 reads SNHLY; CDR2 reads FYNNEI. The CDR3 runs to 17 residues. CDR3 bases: TGTGCCAGCAGTCCCTCAATACTAGCGGGAGCTGATGGTGAGCAGTTCTTC. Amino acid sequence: CASSPSILAGADGEQFF.

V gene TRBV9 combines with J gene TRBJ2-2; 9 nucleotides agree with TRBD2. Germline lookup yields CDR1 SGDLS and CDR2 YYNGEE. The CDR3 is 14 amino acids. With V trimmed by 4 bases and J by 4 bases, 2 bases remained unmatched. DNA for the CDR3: TGTGCCAGCAGCTTTAGCGGGAGCACCGGGGAGCTGTTTTTT. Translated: CASSFSGSTGELFF.

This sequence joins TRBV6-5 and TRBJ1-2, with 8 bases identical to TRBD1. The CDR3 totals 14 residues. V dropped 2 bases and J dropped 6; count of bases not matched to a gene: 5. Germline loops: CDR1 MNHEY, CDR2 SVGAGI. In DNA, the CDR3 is TGTGCCAGCAGTTACCCAGGGGGCGCTGATGGCTACACCTTC. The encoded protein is CASSYPGGADGYTF.